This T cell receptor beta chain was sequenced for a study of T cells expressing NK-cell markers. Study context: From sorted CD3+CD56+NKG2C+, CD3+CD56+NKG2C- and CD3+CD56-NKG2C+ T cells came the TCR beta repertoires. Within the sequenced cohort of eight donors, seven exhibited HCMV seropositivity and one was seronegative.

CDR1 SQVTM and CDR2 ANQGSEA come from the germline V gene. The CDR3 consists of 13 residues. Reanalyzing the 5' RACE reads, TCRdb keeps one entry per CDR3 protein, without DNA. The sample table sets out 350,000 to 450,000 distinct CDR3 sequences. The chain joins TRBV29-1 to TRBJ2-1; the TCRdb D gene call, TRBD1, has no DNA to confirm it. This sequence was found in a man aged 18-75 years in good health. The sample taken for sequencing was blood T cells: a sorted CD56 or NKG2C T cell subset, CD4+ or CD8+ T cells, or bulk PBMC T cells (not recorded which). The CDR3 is CSVEGVRSNEQFF.